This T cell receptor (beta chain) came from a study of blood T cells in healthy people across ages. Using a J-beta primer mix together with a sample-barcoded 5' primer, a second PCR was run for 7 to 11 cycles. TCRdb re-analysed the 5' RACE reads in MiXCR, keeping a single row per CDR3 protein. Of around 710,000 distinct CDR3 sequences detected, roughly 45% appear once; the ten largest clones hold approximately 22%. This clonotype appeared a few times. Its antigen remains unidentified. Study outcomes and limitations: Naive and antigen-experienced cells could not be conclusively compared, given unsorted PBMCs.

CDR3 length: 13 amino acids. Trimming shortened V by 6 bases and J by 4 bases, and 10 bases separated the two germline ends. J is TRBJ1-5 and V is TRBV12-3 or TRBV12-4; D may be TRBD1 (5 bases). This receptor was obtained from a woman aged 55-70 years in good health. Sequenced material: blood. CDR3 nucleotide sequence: TGTGCCAGCAGAACTACAGGAAATCAGCCCCAGCATTTT. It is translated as CASRTTGNQPQHF.